This T cell receptor (beta chain) comes out of a study of blood T cell repertoires in COVID-19. Study-wide background: Researchers got acute and convalescent COVID-19 samples from the United States, Italy and Spain.

CDR3 length equals 13 residues. CDR1 and CDR2 from the germline V gene are GTSNPN and SVGIG (reference sequence). Trimming pared 2 bases from V and 1 base from J, leaving 8 bases between. The count of this clone is one. The study counted Cohort 3 donors as recovered given two negative PCRs, clearance, or symptom resolution. Authors' analysis steps: Estimates of nucleated cell counts were drawn from the amplification of reference gene primers. Sequencing used immunoSEQ multiplex PCR; TCRdb keeps in-frame clones, though not all of them. V, J and clone size are taken as reported in that table, and D and trimming were inferred from the DNA itself. The sample lists about 460,000 clones, roughly nine tenths occurring once.

The sequenced sample consisted of PBMCs or T cells enriched from blood (not recorded which). The chain employs TRBV30 and TRBJ2-5; D gene ambiguous. The source is an older woman who had recovered from COVID-19. As DNA, the CDR3 is TGTGCCTGGAGTAGAAGAGTCCAAGAGACCCAGTACTTC. Its translation is CAWSRRVQETQYF. Full variable domain (rest looked up from reference TRBV30 and TRBJ2-5): SQTIHQWPATLVQPVGSPLSLECTVEGTSNPNLYWYRQAAGRGLQLLFYSVGIGQISSEVPQNLSASRPQDRQFILSSKKLLLSDSGFYLCAWSRRVQETQYFGPGTRLLVL.